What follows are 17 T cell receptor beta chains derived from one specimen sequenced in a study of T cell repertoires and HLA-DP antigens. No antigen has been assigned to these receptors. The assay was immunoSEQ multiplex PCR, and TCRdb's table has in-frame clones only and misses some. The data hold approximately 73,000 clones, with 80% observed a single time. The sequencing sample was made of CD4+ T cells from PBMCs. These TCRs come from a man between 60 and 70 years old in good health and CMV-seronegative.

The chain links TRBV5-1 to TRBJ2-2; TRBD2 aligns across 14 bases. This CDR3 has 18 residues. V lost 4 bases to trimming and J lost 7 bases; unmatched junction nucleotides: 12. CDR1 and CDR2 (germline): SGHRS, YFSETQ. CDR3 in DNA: TGCGCCAGCAGCCAGGGGACTAGCGGGAGCCCAGGGGTCGGGGAGCTGTTTTTT. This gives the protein CASSQGTSGSPGVGELFF.

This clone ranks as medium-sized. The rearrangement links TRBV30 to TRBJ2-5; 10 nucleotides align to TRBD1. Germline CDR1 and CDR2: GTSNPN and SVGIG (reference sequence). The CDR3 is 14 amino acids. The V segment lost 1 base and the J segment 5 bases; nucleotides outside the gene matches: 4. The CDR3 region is CAWSGGQGLETQYF. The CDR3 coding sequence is TGTGCCTGGAGTGGGGGACAGGGGTTGGAGACCCAGTACTTC.

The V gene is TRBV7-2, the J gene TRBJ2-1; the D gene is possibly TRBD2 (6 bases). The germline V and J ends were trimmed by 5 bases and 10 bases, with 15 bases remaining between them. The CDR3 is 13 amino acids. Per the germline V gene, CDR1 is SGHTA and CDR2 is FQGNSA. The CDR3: CASSTSNRGEQFF. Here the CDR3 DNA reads TGTGCCAGCAGCACTTCGAATCGGGGGGAGCAGTTCTTC.

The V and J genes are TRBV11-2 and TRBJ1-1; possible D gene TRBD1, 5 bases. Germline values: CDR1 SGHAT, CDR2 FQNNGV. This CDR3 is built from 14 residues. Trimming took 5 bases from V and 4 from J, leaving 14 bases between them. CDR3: CASSATMGGTEAFF. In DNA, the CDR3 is TGTGCCAGCAGCGCTACCATGGGGGGCACTGAAGCTTTCTTT.

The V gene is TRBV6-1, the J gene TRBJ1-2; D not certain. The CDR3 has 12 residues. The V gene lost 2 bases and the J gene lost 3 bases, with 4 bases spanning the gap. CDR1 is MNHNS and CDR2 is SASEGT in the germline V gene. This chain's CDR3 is CASSEWDYGYTF. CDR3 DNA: TGTGCCAGCAGTGAATGGGACTATGGCTACACCTTC.

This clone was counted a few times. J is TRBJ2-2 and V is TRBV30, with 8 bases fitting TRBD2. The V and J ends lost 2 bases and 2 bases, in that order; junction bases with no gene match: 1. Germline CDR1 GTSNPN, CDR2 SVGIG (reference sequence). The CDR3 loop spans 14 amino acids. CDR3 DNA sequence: TGTGCCTGGAGTAGCGGGGGCAACACCGGGGAGCTGTTTTTT. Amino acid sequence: CAWSSGGNTGELFF.

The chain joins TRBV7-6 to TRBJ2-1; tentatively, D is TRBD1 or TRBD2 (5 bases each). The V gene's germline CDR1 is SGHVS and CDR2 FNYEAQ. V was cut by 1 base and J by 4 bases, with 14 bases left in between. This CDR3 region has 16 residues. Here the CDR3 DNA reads TGTGCCAGCAGCTTAGAACTAGGGGCTGGGTACAATGAGCAGTTCTTC. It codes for CASSLELGAGYNEQFF.

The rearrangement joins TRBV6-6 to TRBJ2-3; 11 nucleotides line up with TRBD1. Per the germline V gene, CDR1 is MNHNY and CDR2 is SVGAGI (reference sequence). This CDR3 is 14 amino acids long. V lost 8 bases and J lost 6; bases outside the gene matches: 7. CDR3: CASFGQGASDTQYF. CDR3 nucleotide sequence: TGTGCCAGCTTCGGACAGGGGGCATCTGATACGCAGTATTTT.

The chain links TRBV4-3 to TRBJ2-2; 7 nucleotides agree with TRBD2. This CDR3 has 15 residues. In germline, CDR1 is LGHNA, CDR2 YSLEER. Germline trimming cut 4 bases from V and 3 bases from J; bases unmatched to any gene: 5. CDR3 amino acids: CASSPSGRYTGELFF. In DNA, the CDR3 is TGCGCCAGCAGCCCTAGCGGACGTTACACCGGGGAGCTGTTTTTT.

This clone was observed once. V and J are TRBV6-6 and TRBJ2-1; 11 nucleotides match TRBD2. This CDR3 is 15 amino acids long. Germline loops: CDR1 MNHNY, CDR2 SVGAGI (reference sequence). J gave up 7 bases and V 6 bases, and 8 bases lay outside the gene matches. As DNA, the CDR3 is TGTGCCAGCAGCCGACTAGCGGGAAGGGGGAATGAGCAGTTCTTC. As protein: CASSRLAGRGNEQFF.

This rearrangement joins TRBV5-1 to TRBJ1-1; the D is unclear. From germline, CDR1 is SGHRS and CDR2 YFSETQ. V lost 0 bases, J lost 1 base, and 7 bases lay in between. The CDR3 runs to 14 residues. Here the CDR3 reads CASSLGRSNTEAFF. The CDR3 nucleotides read TGCGCCAGCAGCTTGGGGAGGTCGAACACTGAAGCTTTCTTT.

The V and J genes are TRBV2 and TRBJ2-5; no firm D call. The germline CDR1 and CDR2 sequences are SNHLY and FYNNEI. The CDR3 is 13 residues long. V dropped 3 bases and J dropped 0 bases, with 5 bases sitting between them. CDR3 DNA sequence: TGTGCCAGCAGTGACGGGTACCAAGAGACCCAGTACTTC. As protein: CASSDGYQETQYF.

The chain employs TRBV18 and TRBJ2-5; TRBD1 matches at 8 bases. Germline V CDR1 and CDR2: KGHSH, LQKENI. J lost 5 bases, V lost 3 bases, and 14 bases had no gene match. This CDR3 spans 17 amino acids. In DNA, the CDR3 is TGTGCCAGCTCACCCTCCCCGGCAGGGGGCGCGGGGGAGACCCAGTACTTC. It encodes CASSPSPAGGAGETQYF. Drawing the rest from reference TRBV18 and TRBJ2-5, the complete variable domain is NAGVMQNPRHLVRRRGQEARLRCSPMKGHSHVYWYRQLPEEGLKFMVYLQKENIIDESGMPKERFSAEFPKEGPSILRIQQVVRGDSAAYFCASSPSPAGGAGETQYFGPGTRLLVL.

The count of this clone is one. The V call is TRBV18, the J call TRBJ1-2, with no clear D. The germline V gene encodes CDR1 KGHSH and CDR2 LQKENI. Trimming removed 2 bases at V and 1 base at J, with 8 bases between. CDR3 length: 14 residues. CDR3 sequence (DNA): TGTGCCAGCTCACCAAATTTTGGTAACTATGGCTACACCTTC. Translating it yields CASSPNFGNYGYTF.

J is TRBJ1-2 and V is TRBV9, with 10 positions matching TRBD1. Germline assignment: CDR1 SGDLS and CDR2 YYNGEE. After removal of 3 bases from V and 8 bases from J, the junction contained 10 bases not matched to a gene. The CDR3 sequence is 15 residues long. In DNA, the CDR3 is TGTGCCAGCAGCGCAGACAGGGGGCGAAGCGTCGGCTACACCTTC. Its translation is CASSADRGRSVGYTF. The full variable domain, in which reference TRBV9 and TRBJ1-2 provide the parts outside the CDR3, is DSGVTQTPKHLITATGQRVTLRCSPRSGDLSVYWYQQSLDQGLQFLIQYYNGEERAKGNILERFSAQQFPDLHSELNLSSLELGDSALYFCASSADRGRSVGYTFGSGTRLTVV.

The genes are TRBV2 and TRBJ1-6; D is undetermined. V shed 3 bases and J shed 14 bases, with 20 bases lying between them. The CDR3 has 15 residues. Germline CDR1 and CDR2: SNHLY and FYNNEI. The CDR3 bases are TGTGCCAGCAGTGATTGGGTGACCCCGGGGAGGACCCTCCACTTT. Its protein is CASSDWVTPGRTLHF.

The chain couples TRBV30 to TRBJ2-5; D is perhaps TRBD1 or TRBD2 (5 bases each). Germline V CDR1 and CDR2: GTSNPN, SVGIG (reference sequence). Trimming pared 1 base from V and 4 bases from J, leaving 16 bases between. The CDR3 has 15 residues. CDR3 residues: CAWSGGRGPGETQYF. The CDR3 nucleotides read TGTGCCTGGAGTGGGGGACGGGGACCGGGAGAGACCCAGTACTTC.